These T cell receptor beta chains were read from a single sample in a study of blood T cells in healthy people across ages. From the 5' RACE reads, TCRdb called clonotypes with MiXCR, one entry per CDR3 protein. The sample holds about 580,000 distinct CDR3 sequences, roughly 48% seen once. The sample consisted of blood. Every receptor here comes from a man older than 75 in good health. CDR3s include the opening cysteine and the closing phenylalanine or tryptophan. A D gene is named only where the DNA matches it firmly. Rows may omit the clone size; those that give it use once, few, many or a size class.

v_call,j_call,d_call,clone_size,cdr3_aa,cdr3_nt
TRBV30,TRBJ1-1,.,.,CAWSRDNPNTEAFF,TGTGCCTGGAGTCGGGACAACCCGAACACTGAAGCTTTCTTT
TRBV2,TRBJ1-5,.,.,CASSAWDTNQPQHF,TGTGCCAGCAGTGCGTGGGACACCAATCAGCCCCAGCATTTT
TRBV7-3,TRBJ2-3,.,.,CASGVGRSTDTQYF,TGTGCCAGCGGGGTTGGCCGATCCACAGATACGCAGTATTTT
TRBV20-1,TRBJ1-2,TRBD1,few,CSARDFGTGNYGYTF,TGCAGTGCTAGAGATTTTGGGACAGGGAACTATGGCTACACCTTC
TRBV7-9,TRBJ2-5,.,many,CASKETVQETQYF,TGTGCCAGCAAAGAGACGGTCCAAGAGACCCAGTACTTC
TRBV28,TRBJ2-1,TRBD2,.,CASSGGGTYNEQFF,TGTGCCAGCAGTGGCGGGGGGACCTACAATGAGCAGTTCTTC
TRBV2,TRBJ2-1,TRBD1,few,CASSAQAQGARNEQFF,TGTGCCAGCAGTGCCCAAGCTCAGGGGGCGAGAAATGAGCAGTTCTTC
TRBV6-1,TRBJ2-1,.,.,CASRALFPSSYNEQFF,TGTGCCAGCAGGGCTCTTTTCCCTAGCTCCTACAATGAGCAGTTCTTC
TRBV5-1,TRBJ2-2,TRBD1,few,CASSQGQGRNTGELFF,TGCGCCAGCAGCCAGGGACAGGGCCGTAACACCGGGGAGCTGTTTTTT
TRBV6-2/TRBV6-3,TRBJ2-4,.,.,CASSDVPRAATLAKNIQYF,TGTGCCAGCAGCGACGTCCCCCGGGCCGCGACTCTAGCCAAAAACATTCAGTACTTC
TRBV16,TRBJ1-6,.,.,CASSQSHLSPLHF,TGTGCCAGCAGCCAATCCCATTTGTCACCCCTCCACTTT
TRBV6-2/TRBV6-3,TRBJ2-3,TRBD1,.,CASSLGSPGQGTDTQYF,TGTGCCAGCAGTCTGGGCTCTCCGGGACAGGGGACAGATACGCAGTATTTT
TRBV2,TRBJ2-1,TRBD1,.,CASNHMTGGSYNEQFF,TGTGCCAGCAACCACATGACAGGGGGGTCCTACAATGAGCAGTTCTTC
TRBV7-3,TRBJ2-3,.,few,CASSLTLSTDTQYF,TGTGCCAGCAGCTTAACTTTGAGCACAGATACGCAGTATTTT
TRBV6-2/TRBV6-3,TRBJ2-7,TRBD2,.,CASSSASGPSYEQYF,TGTGCCAGCAGCTCTGCTAGCGGGCCCTCCTACGAGCAGTACTTC
TRBV12-3/TRBV12-4,TRBJ2-3,TRBD2,many,CASSPRLAGTTDTQYF,TGTGCCAGCAGTCCGAGACTAGCGGGGACCACAGATACGCAGTATTTT
TRBV9,TRBJ2-1,.,.,CASSVSLAAHEQFF,TGTGCCAGCAGCGTATCACTAGCAGCGCATGAGCAGTTCTTC
TRBV20-1,TRBJ2-7,TRBD2,.,CSARVSFGRSEQYF,TGCAGTGCTAGAGTCTCATTCGGGAGGAGCGAGCAGTACTTC
TRBV18,TRBJ2-7,.,.,CASSPYRDTNYEQYF,TGTGCCAGCTCACCGTACCGGGACACCAACTACGAGCAGTACTTC
TRBV20-1,TRBJ1-4,TRBD1,.,CSARANDRGWEKLFF,TGCAGTGCTAGAGCCAATGACAGGGGCTGGGAAAAACTGTTTTTT
TRBV7-2,TRBJ2-5,.,once,CASSTPIATSLQETQYF,TGTGCCAGCAGCACTCCCATAGCGACTAGTCTCCAAGAGACCCAGTACTTC
TRBV9,TRBJ2-3,.,few,CASSVGDYTQYF,TGTGCCAGCAGCGTCGGGGACTATACGCAGTATTTT
TRBV7-2,TRBJ1-5,.,.,CASSNDYASNQPQHF,TGTGCCAGCAGCAATGACTACGCTAGCAATCAGCCCCAGCATTTT
TRBV5-1,TRBJ2-1,.,.,CASSLDAAMHNEQFF,TGCGCCAGCAGCTTGGATGCTGCCATGCACAATGAGCAGTTCTTC
TRBV7-2,TRBJ2-3,TRBD1,.,CASSPLRTGTDTQYF,TGTGCCAGCAGCCCCTTGCGGACAGGGACAGATACGCAGTATTTT
TRBV4-1,TRBJ1-5,.,.,CASSRTDRPNQPQHF,TGCGCCAGCAGCCGAACGGACCGCCCTAATCAGCCCCAGCATTTT
TRBV6-6,TRBJ2-7,.,.,CASSREEPQYF,TGTGCCAGCTCCAGGGAAGAGCCCCAGTACTTC
TRBV2,TRBJ2-1,TRBD2,.,CATLGGESSYNEQFF,TGTGCCACCTTGGGGGGGGAAAGCTCCTACAATGAGCAGTTCTTC
TRBV7-2,TRBJ2-2,TRBD2,.,CASSLAGASGRDTGELFF,TGTGCCAGCAGCTTAGCGGGCGCCAGCGGGAGGGACACCGGGGAGCTGTTTTTT
TRBV7-3,TRBJ2-1,.,.,CASSLAPNSYNEQFF,TGTGCCAGCAGCTTGGCACCGAACTCCTACAATGAGCAGTTCTTC
TRBV6-5,TRBJ2-7,TRBD2,few,CASSYPRTSILGGGIYNEQYF,TGTGCCAGCAGTTACCCTCGGACTAGCATACTGGGGGGAGGGATCTACAATGAGCAGTACTTC
TRBV5-1,TRBJ2-5,.,.,CANSLEDSRETQYF,TGCGCCAACAGCTTGGAGGATTCCCGGGAGACCCAGTACTTC
TRBV28,TRBJ2-7,.,.,CASSSRRQYEQYF,TGTGCCAGCAGTTCGAGGAGACAGTACGAGCAGTACTTC
TRBV30,TRBJ2-3,.,few,CAWSRDLEVDTQYF,TGTGCCTGGAGCCGGGACCTTGAGGTGGATACGCAGTATTTT
TRBV20-1,TRBJ1-2,.,few,CSARRETLNREYDYGYTF,TGCAGTGCTAGAAGGGAGACCCTTAACAGGGAGTACGACTATGGCTACACCTTC
TRBV4-1,TRBJ2-7,.,many,CASSQEGGTHEQYF,TGCGCCAGCAGCCAAGAAGGAGGGACCCACGAGCAGTACTTC
TRBV9,TRBJ2-1,.,few,CASSTGPAPDNEQFF,TGTGCCAGCAGCACGGGGCCAGCTCCCGACAATGAGCAGTTCTTC